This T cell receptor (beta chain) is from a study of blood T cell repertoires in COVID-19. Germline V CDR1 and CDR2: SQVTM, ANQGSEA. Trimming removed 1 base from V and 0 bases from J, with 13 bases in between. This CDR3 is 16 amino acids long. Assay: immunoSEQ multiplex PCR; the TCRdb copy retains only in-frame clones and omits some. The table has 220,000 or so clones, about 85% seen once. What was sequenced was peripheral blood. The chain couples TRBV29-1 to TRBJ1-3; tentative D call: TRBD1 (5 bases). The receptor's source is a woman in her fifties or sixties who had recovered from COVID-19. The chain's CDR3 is CSVEGPTDISGNTIYF. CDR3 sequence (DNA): TGCAGCGTTGAAGGGCCCACGGACATCTCTGGAAACACCATATATTTT.